This T cell receptor (beta chain) was found in a study of T-cell reconstitution after alpha-beta-depleted transplantation in children. This sample's TCRbeta library carried unique molecular identifier barcodes. MiXCR, applied by TCRdb to the PCR reads, yields one record per CDR3 protein. The data hold about 640,000 distinct CDR3 sequences, with over 10% observed a single time. Turning to this clonotype: What it binds is unknown.

Points from the study as a whole: At the one-year point after transplant, T-cell counts and TCRbeta diversity were found to come mostly from T cells that had been newly produced. High day-60 TCRbeta diversity in some patients came from surviving recipient T cells and thymic progenitors.

The germline V gene has CDR1 SGHVS and CDR2 FNYEAQ. Between the trimmed V and J ends, which lost 0 bases and 4 bases, there was a span of 4 bases. CDR3 size: 13 residues. The sample here was PBMCs, mostly from graft donor cells, taken 360 days after TCRalphabeta/CD19-depleted stem cell transplant. V gene TRBV7-6 combines with J gene TRBJ1-3; unclear D gene. This TCR derives from a male patient under 18 who had a stem cell transplant for acute myeloid leukemia, so the T cells may come from the graft donor. Written as DNA, the CDR3 is TGTGCCAGCAGCTTAGCGTCCGGAAACACCATATATTTT. Its protein is CASSLASGNTIYF.